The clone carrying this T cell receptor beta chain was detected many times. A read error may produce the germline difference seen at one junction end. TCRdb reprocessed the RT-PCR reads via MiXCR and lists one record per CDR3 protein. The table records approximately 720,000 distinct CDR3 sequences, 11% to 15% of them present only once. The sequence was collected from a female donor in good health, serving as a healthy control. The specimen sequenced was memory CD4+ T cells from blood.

The CDR3 sequence is CASSSDNEQFF. The CDR3 DNA sequence: TGTGCCAGCAGCTCCGACAATGAGCAGTTCTTC. The V call is TRBV7-3, the J call TRBJ2-1; D call uncertain. CDR1 and CDR2 (germline): SGHTA, FQGTGA. This CDR3 contains 11 residues.